Each of the 26 T cell receptor beta chains below was sequenced from the same sample in a study of shared clonotypes between healthy human individuals. Measured with immunoSEQ multiplex PCR; TCRdb has only the in-frame clones, and not every one. The table lists more than 500,000 clones, about 95% of them singletons. CD45RO-negative, CCR7-positively selected cells formed the naive CD8 fraction, excluding terminally differentiated effector memory CD45RA+ cells. What was sequenced was naive CD8+ T cells sorted from blood. These receptors were obtained from a woman younger than 45 in good health.

The genes are TRBV9 and TRBJ1-4, with D hard to call. The ends were cut back, 1 base at V and 2 bases at J, with 9 bases in the middle. The germline V gene has CDR1 SGDLS and CDR2 YYNGEE. The CDR3 extends over 15 amino acids. The CDR3 DNA sequence: TGTGCCAGCAGCGTAAGAGGGAGTACTAATGAAAAACTGTTTTTT. Its translation is CASSVRGSTNEKLFF.

This clone occurred once. J is TRBJ2-7 and V is TRBV6-6; a possible D gene is TRBD1 (5 bases). Per the germline V gene, CDR1 is MNHNY and CDR2 is SVGAGI (reference sequence). The ends were cut back, 2 bases at V and 2 bases at J, with 10 bases in the middle. The CDR3 length is 14 residues. CDR3 coding DNA: TGTGCCAGCAGTTACGGGCAGGGCCCCTACGAGCAGTACTTC. The encoded protein is CASSYGQGPYEQYF.

The V gene is TRBV27, the J gene TRBJ1-4; 7 bases agree with TRBD1. Germline lookup yields CDR1 MNHEY and CDR2 SMNVEV (reference sequence). The CDR3 contains 13 residues. V lost 6 bases and J lost 6; bases outside the gene matches: 4. CDR3 DNA: TGTGCCAGCAGGTCGACAGGGTATGAAAAACTGTTTTTT. Translating gives CASRSTGYEKLFF.

This clone was seen only once. The chain uses TRBV2 and TRBJ2-7, with D tentatively TRBD2 (5 bases). In germline, CDR1 is SNHLY, CDR2 FYNNEI. This CDR3 region has 13 residues. Trimming shortened V by 7 bases and J by 0 bases, and 10 bases separated the two germline ends. The CDR3: CASTEGSSYEQYF. The DNA of the CDR3 is TGTGCCAGCACCGAGGGTAGCTCCTACGAGCAGTACTTC. The variable domain in full, completed from reference TRBV2 and TRBJ2-7, reads EPEVTQTPSHQVTQMGQEVILRCVPISNHLYFYWYRQILGQKVEFLVSFYNNEISEKSEIFDDQFSVERPDGSNFTLKIRSTKLEDSAMYFCASTEGSSYEQYFGPGTRLTVT.

V gene TRBV6-6 combines with J gene TRBJ1-1; 9 nucleotides agree with TRBD1. The trim removed 4 bases at V and 3 bases at J, leaving 3 bases unmatched. This CDR3 is built from 14 residues. The germline gives CDR1 MNHNY, CDR2 SVGAGI (reference sequence). CDR3 in amino acids: CASSLTGGDTEAFF. In DNA form, the CDR3 reads TGTGCCAGCAGTTTGACAGGGGGGGACACTGAAGCTTTCTTT.

The V call is TRBV4-2, the J call TRBJ2-1, with TRBD2 matching 8 bases. Germline-derived CDR1 and CDR2 are LGHNA and YNFKEQ. J gave up 8 bases and V 6 bases, and 12 bases lay outside the gene matches. CDR3 length: 15 amino acids. The CDR3 protein is CASSTWRREGYEQFF. The CDR3 DNA follows: TGTGCCAGCAGTACGTGGCGACGGGAGGGGTATGAGCAGTTCTTC.

The chain combines TRBV5-1 with TRBJ2-6; D is perhaps TRBD2 (6 bases). The CDR3 is 15 residues long. The germline CDR1 and CDR2 sequences are SGHRS and YFSETQ. Trimming took 1 base from V and 4 from J, leaving 9 bases between them. CDR3 loop: CASSLRDWGANVLTF. Here the CDR3 DNA reads TGCGCCAGCAGCTTGAGGGACTGGGGGGCCAACGTCCTGACTTTC.

V usage is TRBV6-5 and J usage is TRBJ2-1, with TRBD2 matching over 7 bases. The CDR3 is 14 amino acids. Germline CDR1 reads MNHEY; CDR2 reads SVGAGI. The junction had 6 bases not matched to a gene; V was cut back by 4 bases and J by 6 bases. CDR3 region: CASSSLGTTNEQFF. The CDR3 region has the DNA TGTGCCAGCAGTTCCCTCGGGACTACCAATGAGCAGTTCTTC.

The chain recombines TRBV27 with TRBJ2-7, with D unresolved. V lost 5 bases and J lost 1, with 9 bases in between. Germline loops: CDR1 MNHEY, CDR2 SMNVEV (reference sequence). The CDR3 consists of 13 residues. The CDR3 loop is CASSMTGSYEQYF. The CDR3 DNA reads TGTGCCAGCAGTATGACGGGTTCCTACGAGCAGTACTTC.

The J gene is TRBJ2-1, the V gene TRBV25-1; D remains ambiguous. The CDR3 contains 11 residues. The germline gives CDR1 MGHDK, CDR2 SYGVNS. V lost 4 bases and J lost 7, with 5 bases in between. The CDR3 region has the DNA TGTGCCAGCAGTGCCAGGAATGAGCAGTTCTTC. It yields the protein CASSARNEQFF.

This clone has only one observation. The chain is built from TRBV5-1 and TRBJ2-1, with TRBD2 identical over 10 bases. From germline, CDR1 is SGHRS and CDR2 YFSETQ. This CDR3 comprises 16 residues. J gave up 9 bases and V 6 bases, and 15 bases lay outside the gene matches. CDR3 coding DNA: TGCGCCAGCAAAGAAGGGACTAGCGTCCCCTTTTTTGAGCAGTTCTTC. Its translation: CASKEGTSVPFFEQFF.

The chain has TRBV11-2 and TRBJ2-7; TRBD1 agrees at 9 bases. This CDR3 has 15 amino acids. The V segment lost 2 bases and the J segment 6 bases; nucleotides outside the gene matches: 8. Germline V gene lookup returns CDR1 SGHAT and CDR2 FQNNGV. CDR3 protein: CASSLWPGQGVEQYF. CDR3 in DNA: TGTGCCAGCAGCTTATGGCCGGGACAGGGTGTCGAGCAGTACTTC.

This clone was counted between two and nine times. The CDR3 DNA reads TGTGCCAGCGGGACAGCGAATCAGCCCCAGCATTTT. Protein: CASGTANQPQHF. The V call is TRBV9, the J call TRBJ1-5; 7 nucleotides align to TRBD1. Germline trimming cut 7 bases from V and 4 bases from J; bases unmatched to any gene: 2. Germline V CDR1 and CDR2: SGDLS, YYNGEE. This CDR3 has 12 amino acids.

There are a few counts of this clone. A much larger clone lies one base from this, so it may be a read error. V gene TRBV13 combines with J gene TRBJ1-1; D ambiguous. CDR3 length: 11 amino acids. CDR1 is PRHDT and CDR2 is FYEKMQ in the germline V gene (reference sequence). Deletions cut 4 bases from V and 1 base from J, with 1 base between. CDR3 coding DNA: TGTGCCAGCAGCTCGAACACTGAAGCTTTCTTT. As protein: CASSSNTEAFF.

This clone was counted a single time. Within the sample, other DNA sequences also encode this same CDR3. The chain combines TRBV2 with TRBJ2-7; D remains ambiguous. Germline assignment: CDR1 SNHLY and CDR2 FYNNEI. The CDR3 is 11 residues long. V was cut by 6 bases and J by 4 bases, with 7 bases left in between. The DNA of the CDR3 is TGTGCCAGCAGGGTCTCTTACGAGCAGTACTTC. It specifies CASRVSYEQYF.

This sequence joins TRBV7-9 and TRBJ2-5, with a possible D match to TRBD2 (6 bases). The J call is in doubt because the DNA end fits TRBJ2-7 better. This CDR3 has 14 residues. In germline, CDR1 is SEHNR, CDR2 FQNEAQ (reference sequence). CDR3 amino acids: CASSSEGLVSEQYF. CDR3 in DNA: TGTGCCAGCAGCTCGGAGGGGTTAGTATCCGAGCAGTACTTC.

This clone was observed once. The chain has TRBV2 and TRBJ2-7; no definite D call. CDR3 length: 12 residues. V was cut by 4 bases and J by 1 base, with 5 bases left in between. Germline V gives CDR1 SNHLY, CDR2 FYNNEI. For the CDR3, the DNA is TGTGCCAGCAGTGGACATTCCTACGAGCAGTACTTC. It is translated as CASSGHSYEQYF.

This chain connects TRBV29-1 to TRBJ2-3; D unresolved. Looked up from germline, CDR1 is SQVTM and CDR2 is ANQGSEA. The CDR3 loop spans 10 amino acids. The V gene lost 2 bases and the J gene lost 3 bases, with 0 bases spanning the gap. CDR3 DNA: TGCAGCGTTGAAACAGATACGCAGTATTTT. This translates into CSVETDTQYF.

The chain is built from TRBV27 and TRBJ2-5; no firm D call. In germline, CDR1 is MNHEY, CDR2 SMNVEV (reference sequence). This CDR3 spans 13 amino acids. The V and J ends lost 2 bases and 0 bases respectively, with 4 bases between them. The CDR3 sequence is CASSLAHQETQYF. The CDR3 coding sequence is TGTGCCAGCAGTTTAGCCCACCAAGAGACCCAGTACTTC.

V gene TRBV28 combines with J gene TRBJ2-7; D might be TRBD1 (6 bases). V shed 6 bases and J shed 4 bases, with 19 bases lying between them. The V gene's germline CDR1 is MDHEN and CDR2 SYDVKM. The CDR3 is 15 amino acids. Written as DNA, the CDR3 is TGTGCCAGCAGGAAGTATCAGGGGATCGCGTACGAGCAGTACTTC. This codes for CASRKYQGIAYEQYF.

The chain is built from TRBV2 and TRBJ2-3, with TRBD2 matching over 15 bases. Germline values: CDR1 SNHLY, CDR2 FYNNEI. The V gene end was trimmed by 4 bases and the J gene end by 2 bases; junction bases not matched to a gene: 10. CDR3 length: 19 amino acids. The CDR3 spells CASSVERGLAGGYTDTQYF. Here the CDR3 DNA reads TGTGCCAGCAGTGTGGAACGGGGACTAGCGGGAGGCTACACAGATACGCAGTATTTT.

The chain recombines TRBV19 with TRBJ2-7, with D maybe TRBD2 (5 bases). The CDR3 totals 14 residues. The germline V gene encodes CDR1 LNHDA and CDR2 SQIVND (reference sequence). V was trimmed by 5 bases and J by 9 bases, leaving 20 bases between them. This CDR3 is CASSLSLAGRWQYF. CDR3 nucleotides: TGTGCCAGTAGTCTCTCGTTGGCGGGTAGGTGGCAGTACTTC.

The chain links TRBV19 to TRBJ2-2; unclear D gene. Germline V CDR1 and CDR2: LNHDA, SQIVND (reference sequence). The CDR3 is made up of 15 amino acids. Trimming stripped 9 bases from V and 4 bases from J, with 18 bases between. The CDR3 sequence is CASLYGDFSTGELFF. The DNA of the CDR3 is TGTGCCAGCCTTTACGGTGACTTTTCCACCGGGGAGCTGTTTTTT. The complete variable domain, with remaining parts taken from reference TRBV19 and TRBJ2-2, reads DGGITQSPKYLFRKEGQNVTLSCEQNLNHDAMYWYRQDPGQGLRLIYYSQIVNDFQKGDIAEGYSVSREKKESFPLTVTSAQKNPTAFYLCASLYGDFSTGELFFGEGSRLTVL.

The genes are TRBV5-1 and TRBJ1-2, with 9 bases that match TRBD1. This CDR3 is built from 15 residues. The J segment lost 5 bases and the V segment lost 4 bases, leaving 9 bases of the junction unmatched. The germline CDR1 and CDR2 sequences are SGHRS and YFSETQ. The CDR3 here is CASSDAGTGNYGYTF. The CDR3 bases are TGCGCCAGCAGCGACGCCGGGACAGGGAATTATGGCTACACCTTC.

This clone was found once. The CDR3 loop is CASSITATSYEQYF. The CDR3, as DNA: TGTGCCAGTAGTATTACGGCGACCTCCTACGAGCAGTACTTC. The chain has TRBV19 and TRBJ2-7; D is ambiguous. Germline lookup yields CDR1 LNHDA and CDR2 SQIVND (reference sequence). Deletions cut 3 bases from V and 0 bases from J, with 9 bases between. The CDR3 is 14 amino acids. Full variable domain (missing parts from reference TRBV19 and TRBJ2-7): DGGITQSPKYLFRKEGQNVTLSCEQNLNHDAMYWYRQDPGQGLRLIYYSQIVNDFQKGDIAEGYSVSREKKESFPLTVTSAQKNPTAFYLCASSITATSYEQYFGPGTRLTVT.

J is TRBJ2-7 and V is TRBV6-6, with TRBD1 matching 8 bases. This CDR3 region has 15 residues. The V and J ends lost 2 bases and 3 bases, in that order; junction bases with no gene match: 6. Germline values: CDR1 MNHNY, CDR2 SVGAGI (reference sequence). This chain's CDR3 is CASSYPEGQGYEQYF. DNA of the CDR3: TGTGCCAGCAGTTACCCTGAAGGACAGGGCTACGAGCAGTACTTC.